Below, 18 T cell receptor beta chains from the same sample are listed, as sequenced in a study of identical twins. A single record per CDR3 protein comes from TCRdb applying MiXCR to the 5' RACE reads. This table has 1.5 million or so distinct CDR3 sequences, under 35% appearing once. The sequencing sample was made of cord blood. The receptors derive from a newborn girl in good health.

As to this clonotype: At one end, the junction sequence differs from germline, possibly due to a read error. The CDR3 spells CSAKSRGRITEAFF. The CDR3 region has the DNA TGCAGCGCTAAAAGTCGGGGGCGAATCACTGAAGCTTTCTTT. J is TRBJ1-1 and V is TRBV20-1; a weak D match, TRBD1 (6 bases). This CDR3 spans 14 amino acids. Per the germline V gene, CDR1 is DFQATT and CDR2 is SNEGSKA (reference sequence).

The rearrangement uses TRBV29-1 and TRBJ1-2; 8 nucleotides align to TRBD1. The germline V gene encodes CDR1 SQVTM and CDR2 ANQGSEA. Germline trimming cut 4 bases from V and 8 bases from J; bases unmatched to any gene: 3. CDR3 size: 11 residues. In DNA form, the CDR3 reads TGCAGCGTTGGACAGGGGCGAGGCTACACCTTC. Translating gives CSVGQGRGYTF.

This clonotype occurred many times. The chain carries TRBV29-1 and TRBJ1-2; D gene ambiguous. The CDR3 contains 13 residues. V lost 2 bases, J lost 1 base, and 8 bases lay in between. The germline V gene encodes CDR1 SQVTM and CDR2 ANQGSEA. This CDR3 reads CSVEYSVNYGYTF. CDR3 DNA sequence: TGCAGCGTTGAATACAGCGTTAACTATGGCTACACCTTC.

The count of this clonotype is one. The chain combines TRBV21-1 with TRBJ2-7; the DNA was not compared with TRBD1, the D call given in the table. TRBV21-1 is a pseudogene segment. The CDR3 loop spans 15 amino acids. The CDR3 spells CASPPSGTGANEQYF. The CDR3, as DNA: TGTGCCAGCCCTCCTTCCGGGACAGGGGCCAATGAGCAGTACTTC.

The chain joins TRBV3-1 to TRBJ2-1; D might be TRBD2 (5 bases). CDR3 size: 16 residues. The germline CDR1 and CDR2 sequences are LGHDT and YNNKEL (reference sequence). The ends were cut back, 0 bases at V and 0 bases at J, with 9 bases in the middle. The CDR3 loop is CASSQDGLLSYNEQFF. CDR3 bases: TGTGCCAGCAGCCAAGACGGACTCCTCTCCTACAATGAGCAGTTCTTC.

This clonotype was counted between two and nine times. The chain employs TRBV27 and TRBJ2-2, with a possible D match to TRBD1 (6 bases). Per the germline V gene, CDR1 is MNHEY and CDR2 is SMNVEV (reference sequence). V lost 1 base and J 4 bases, leaving 13 bases between the germline ends. The CDR3 extends over 16 amino acids. CDR3 loop: CASSLYAGDTTGELFF. The CDR3 DNA sequence: TGTGCCAGCAGTTTATACGCAGGGGACACCACCGGGGAGCTGTTTTTT.

V and J are TRBV7-2 and TRBJ1-1; no reliable D call. Trimming removed 1 base from V and 0 bases from J, with 9 bases in between. CDR3 length: 15 amino acids. From germline, CDR1 is SGHTA and CDR2 FQGNSA. The CDR3, as DNA: TGTGCCAGCAGCTTAGGCGGCAGCGTGAACACTGAAGCTTTCTTT. This translates into CASSLGGSVNTEAFF.

This clonotype was recorded a few times. The rearrangement uses TRBV10-3 and TRBJ2-3; 8 nucleotides align to TRBD2. V shed 10 bases, J shed 4 bases, and the junction held 19 bases outside the gene matches. The germline V gene encodes CDR1 ENHRY and CDR2 SYGVKD. The CDR3 runs 17 residues. CDR3 amino acids: CATGTGTRGATPDTQYF. CDR3 DNA: TGTGCCACTGGAACCGGGACTAGAGGCGCCACCCCAGATACGCAGTATTTT.

The chain is built from TRBV28 and TRBJ1-5; no clear D gene. The length of the CDR3 is 12 residues. Germline V gene lookup returns CDR1 MDHEN and CDR2 SYDVKM. V was trimmed by 4 bases and J by 9 bases, leaving 10 bases between them. This CDR3 is CASSSAGRPQHF. As DNA, the CDR3 is TGTGCCAGCAGTTCAGCTGGGAGGCCCCAGCATTTT. Together with reference TRBV28 and TRBJ1-5, the CDR3 gives the full variable domain: DVKVTQSSRYLVKRTGEKVFLECVQDMDHENMFWYRQDPGLGLRLIYFSYDVKMKEKGDIPEGYSVSREKKERFSLILESASTNQTSMYLCASSSAGRPQHFGDGTRLSIL.

This chain links TRBV24-1 with TRBJ1-1; no definite D call. V lost 0 bases, J lost 2 bases, and 12 bases lay in between. From germline, CDR1 is KGHDR and CDR2 SFDVKD. This CDR3 region has 16 residues. Here the CDR3 DNA reads TGTGCCACCAGTGATTTGCGGCAGATCATAAACACTGAAGCTTTCTTT. It encodes CATSDLRQIINTEAFF.

Details on this clonotype: A much larger clone lies a single base off, so this may be a read error. The chain is built from TRBV10-3 and TRBJ2-5, with 8 nucleotides matching TRBD2. The CDR3 runs 14 residues. Germline V gives CDR1 ENHRY, CDR2 SYGVKD. With V trimmed by 4 bases and J by 11 bases, 12 bases remained unmatched. The chain's CDR3 is CAISGGTRPREQYF. In nucleotides, the CDR3 is TGTGCCATCAGTGGGGGGACTAGGCCCCGTGAGCAGTACTTC.

This clonotype was counted between two and nine times. This chain uses TRBV11-2 with TRBJ2-1, with TRBD2 matching over 16 bases. The germline V gene encodes CDR1 SGHAT and CDR2 FQNNGV. J was trimmed by 6 bases and V by 1 base; bases with no gene match: 6. The CDR3 has 18 amino acids. In DNA form, the CDR3 reads TGTGCCAGCAGCTTAGGGGGACTAGCGGGAGGGCCCTCCAATGAGCAGTTCTTC. Translating it yields CASSLGGLAGGPSNEQFF.

This chain connects TRBV3-1 to TRBJ2-1, with 9 positions matching TRBD2. The ends lost 0 bases at V and 9 bases at J; junction bases unmatched: 3. CDR3 length: 14 residues. CDR1 is LGHDT and CDR2 is YNNKEL in the germline V gene (reference sequence). CDR3 nucleotides: TGTGCCAGCAGCCAAGAGGGACTAGCTCTTGAGCAGTTCTTC. Protein sequence: CASSQEGLALEQFF.

The chain couples TRBV15 to TRBJ2-5, with a possible D match to TRBD1 (7 bases). Trimming stripped 1 base from V and 4 bases from J, with 10 bases between. Per the germline V gene, CDR1 is LNHNV and CDR2 is YYDKDF (reference sequence). This CDR3 region has 14 residues. This CDR3 reads CATSRGQGLETQYF. CDR3 nucleotides: TGTGCCACCAGCAGAGGACAGGGACTAGAGACCCAGTACTTC.

This clonotype has only a few counts. The chain links TRBV20-1 to TRBJ2-3; 9 bases match TRBD2. The CDR3 spans 15 residues. Per the germline V gene, CDR1 is DFQATT and CDR2 is SNEGSKA (reference sequence). Trimming cost V 1 base and J 2 bases; bases outside gene matches: 4. In nucleotides, the CDR3 is TGCAGTGCTAGAGGGTCTAGCGGGACCACAGATACGCAGTATTTT. Protein sequence: CSARGSSGTTDTQYF.

This clonotype was counted at least ten times. The chain links TRBV28 to TRBJ2-5, with 8 bases fitting TRBD2. Gene TRBJ2-7 matches the end of the DNA better, so the J call may be wrong. CDR3 length: 13 residues. The germline CDR1 and CDR2 sequences are MDHEN and SYDVKM. CDR3 nucleotide sequence: TGTGCCAGCAGTTTGGGACTAGTGGGCGAGCAGTACTTC. Translated: CASSLGLVGEQYF.

The chain has TRBV20-1 and TRBJ2-4; 9 bases agree with TRBD2. The DNA end is more similar to TRBJ2-7, so the J call may be wrong. Per germline, CDR1 DFQATT and CDR2 SNEGSKA (reference sequence). The CDR3 consists of 13 residues. CDR3 loop: CSASPGTSSEQYF. CDR3 coding DNA: TGCAGTGCCAGTCCCGGGACTAGCTCCGAGCAGTACTTC.

The chain is built from TRBV6-2 or TRBV6-3 and TRBJ2-6; TRBD1 agrees at 9 bases. Germline V gives CDR1 MNHEY, CDR2 SVGEGT. This CDR3 spans 18 amino acids. Losses at the gene ends were 5 bases for V and 1 base for J; bases not matched to a gene: 9. CDR3: CASSPSGQGYSGANVLTF. CDR3 DNA: TGTGCCAGCAGTCCTTCGGGACAGGGATATTCTGGGGCCAACGTCCTGACTTTC.